The clone carrying this T cell receptor beta chain was picked up one time. What it binds is unknown. These data come from a study of T cell responses to AZD1222 COVID-19 vaccine. Whole-study findings and limits: At baseline, just 6 or 7 AZD1222 recipients tested seropositive.

Profiled with immunoSEQ multiplex PCR; TCRdb holds only in-frame clones, not every one. Among roughly 85,000 clones listed, 75% to 95% were seen once. Germline V gene sequence: CDR1 SGHNT, CDR2 YENEEA. The CDR3 spans 16 residues. Germline trimming cut 5 bases from V and 4 bases from J; bases unmatched to any gene: 7. The V call is TRBV11-3, the J call TRBJ2-3, with TRBD2 matching over 12 bases. The sample in question was peripheral blood, obtained 28 days after the second AZD1222 dose. This receptor was taken from an adult who received the AZD1222 COVID-19 vaccine. The CDR3 is CASSASGRAGADTQYF. The CDR3 DNA reads as TGTGCCAGCAGCGCTAGCGGGAGGGCCGGTGCAGATACGCAGTATTTT.